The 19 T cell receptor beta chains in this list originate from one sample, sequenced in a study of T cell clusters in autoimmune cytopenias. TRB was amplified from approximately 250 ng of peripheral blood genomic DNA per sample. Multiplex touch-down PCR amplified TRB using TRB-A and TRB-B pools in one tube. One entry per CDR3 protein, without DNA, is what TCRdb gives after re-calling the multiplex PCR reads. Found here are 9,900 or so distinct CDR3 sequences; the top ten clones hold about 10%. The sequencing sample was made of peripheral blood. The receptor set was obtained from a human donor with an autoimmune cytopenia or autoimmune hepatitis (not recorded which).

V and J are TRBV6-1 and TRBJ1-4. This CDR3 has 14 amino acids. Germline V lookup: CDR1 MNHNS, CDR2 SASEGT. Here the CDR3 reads CASSRQQTNEKLFF.

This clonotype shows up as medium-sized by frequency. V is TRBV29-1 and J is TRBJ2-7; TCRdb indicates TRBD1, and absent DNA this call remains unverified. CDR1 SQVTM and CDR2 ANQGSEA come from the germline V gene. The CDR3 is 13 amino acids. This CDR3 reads CSVRQGYLDEQYF.

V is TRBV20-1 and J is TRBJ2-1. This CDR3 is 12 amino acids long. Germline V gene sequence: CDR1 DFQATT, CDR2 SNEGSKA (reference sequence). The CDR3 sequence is CSASLVFNEQFF.

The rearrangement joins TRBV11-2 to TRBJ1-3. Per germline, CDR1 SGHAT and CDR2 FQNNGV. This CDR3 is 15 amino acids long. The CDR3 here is CASSLPKPNGNTIYF.

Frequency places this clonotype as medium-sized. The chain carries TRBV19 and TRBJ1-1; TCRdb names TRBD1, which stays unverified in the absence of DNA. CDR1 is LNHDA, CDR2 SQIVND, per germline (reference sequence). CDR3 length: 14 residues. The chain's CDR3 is CASTGALVAPEAFF.

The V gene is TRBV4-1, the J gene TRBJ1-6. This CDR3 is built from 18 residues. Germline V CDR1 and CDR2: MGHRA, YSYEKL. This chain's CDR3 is CASSQKGGLKGVNSPLHF.

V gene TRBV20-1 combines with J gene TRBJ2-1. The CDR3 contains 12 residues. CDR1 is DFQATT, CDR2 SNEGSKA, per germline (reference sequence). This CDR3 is CSARIAYNEQFF.

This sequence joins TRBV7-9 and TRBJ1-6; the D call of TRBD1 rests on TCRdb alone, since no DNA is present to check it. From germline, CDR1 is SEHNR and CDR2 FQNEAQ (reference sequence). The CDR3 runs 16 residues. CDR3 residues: CASSLFTPKGGSPLHF.

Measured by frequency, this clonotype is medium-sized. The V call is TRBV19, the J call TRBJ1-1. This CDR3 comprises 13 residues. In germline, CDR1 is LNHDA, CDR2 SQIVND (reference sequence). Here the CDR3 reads CASSIRMNTEAFF.

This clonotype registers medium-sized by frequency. The chain's CDR3 is CASSIAAHGELFF. V gene TRBV19 combines with J gene TRBJ2-2; absent DNA, TCRdb's TRBD2 call cannot be checked. Germline V gene data show CDR1 as LNHDA and CDR2 as SQIVND (reference sequence). The CDR3 extends over 13 amino acids.

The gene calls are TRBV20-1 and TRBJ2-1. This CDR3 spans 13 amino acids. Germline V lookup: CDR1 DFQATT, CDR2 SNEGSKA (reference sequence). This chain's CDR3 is CSVTIAPHNEQFF.

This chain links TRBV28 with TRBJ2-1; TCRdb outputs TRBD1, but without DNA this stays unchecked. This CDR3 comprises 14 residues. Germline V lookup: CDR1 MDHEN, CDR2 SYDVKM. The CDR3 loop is CASRNRDVYNEQFF.

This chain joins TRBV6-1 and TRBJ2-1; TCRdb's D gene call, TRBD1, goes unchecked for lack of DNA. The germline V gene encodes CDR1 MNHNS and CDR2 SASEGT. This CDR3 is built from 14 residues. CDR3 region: CASSERRGSYEQFF.

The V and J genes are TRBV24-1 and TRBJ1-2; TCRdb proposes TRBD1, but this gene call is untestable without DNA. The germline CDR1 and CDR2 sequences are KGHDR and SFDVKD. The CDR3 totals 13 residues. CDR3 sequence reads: CATSGTGGSGYTF.

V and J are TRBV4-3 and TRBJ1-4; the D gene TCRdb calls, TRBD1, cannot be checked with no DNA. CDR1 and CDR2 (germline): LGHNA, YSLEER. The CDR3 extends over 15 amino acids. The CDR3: CASSQEFGGYEKLFF.

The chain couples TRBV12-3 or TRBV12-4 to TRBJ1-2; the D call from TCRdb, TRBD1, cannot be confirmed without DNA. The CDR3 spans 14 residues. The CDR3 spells CASSPLGRLSGYTF.

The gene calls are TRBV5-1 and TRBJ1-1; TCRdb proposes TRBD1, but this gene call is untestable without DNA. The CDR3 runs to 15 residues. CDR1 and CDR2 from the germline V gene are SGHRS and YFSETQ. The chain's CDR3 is CASSLMGGGNTEAFF.

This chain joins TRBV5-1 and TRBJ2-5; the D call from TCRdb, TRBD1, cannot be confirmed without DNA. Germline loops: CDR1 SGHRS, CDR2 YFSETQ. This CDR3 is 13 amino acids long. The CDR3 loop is CASSGDSQETQYF.

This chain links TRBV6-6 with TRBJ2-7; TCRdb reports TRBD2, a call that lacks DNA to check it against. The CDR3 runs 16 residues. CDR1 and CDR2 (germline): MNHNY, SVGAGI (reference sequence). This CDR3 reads CASSYLAGGITYEQYF.